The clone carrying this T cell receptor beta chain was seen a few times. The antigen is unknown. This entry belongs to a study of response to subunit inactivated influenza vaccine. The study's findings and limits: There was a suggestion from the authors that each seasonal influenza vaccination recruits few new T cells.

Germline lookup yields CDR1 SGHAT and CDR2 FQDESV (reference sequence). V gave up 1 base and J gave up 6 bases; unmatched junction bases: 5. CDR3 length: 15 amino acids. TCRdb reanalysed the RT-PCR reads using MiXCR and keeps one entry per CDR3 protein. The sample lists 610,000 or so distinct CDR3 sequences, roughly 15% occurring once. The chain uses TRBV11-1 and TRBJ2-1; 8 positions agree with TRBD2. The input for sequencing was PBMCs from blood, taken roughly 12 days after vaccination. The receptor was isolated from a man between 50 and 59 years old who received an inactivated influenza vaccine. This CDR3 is CASSLVWLAGNEQFF. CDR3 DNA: TGTGCCAGCAGCTTAGTGTGGCTAGCGGGCAATGAGCAGTTCTTC.